This TCR beta chain originates from a study of identical twins (dated by TCRdb to the mid-2010s). With respect to the entire study: To test whether fetal clonotypes persist, the study used deep sequencing on TCR alpha and beta repertoires from monozygotic twins, unrelated adults of various ages, and cord blood. To rule out contamination, replicate twin experiments were performed at different times with different library preparation protocols.

Study-wide conclusions, independent of this receptor: Because the same donors could not be followed over many years, conclusions were based on cross-sectional statistical analysis. In monozygotic twins, recombination models systematically underestimated out-of-frame TCR alpha sharing, but the models matched the sharing seen between unrelated individuals. A weaker excess of twin sharing was found in beta out-of-frame sequences because the signal-to-noise ratio was lowered by fewer shared sequences. Abundant cord blood beta clonotypes carried fewer insertions; young adult naive repertoires showed a weaker similar trend, while memory repertoires showed none. Zero-insertion analyses could be partly confounded by invariant T cells such as MAIT and iNKT, though diverse VJ usage argued against such confounding for most clonotypes. Out-of-frame TCR alpha sequences shared between twins showed an excess of low generation-probability sequences compared with coincidental sharing between unrelated individuals.

This clonotype was found once. This receptor's antigen is unknown. No per-base quality is available; no much larger clone lies one base away. A single read counts as weak evidence. Libraries came from 5' RACE. The run used an Illumina HiSeq 2000. A universal primer binding site was introduced by template switching, and a unique molecular identifier was present in the final cDNA, enabling accurate counting of TCR cDNA molecules. Specific primers in the conserved constant-segment region were used to synthesize first-strand cDNA for the TCR alpha and beta chains. To control for contamination, every cDNA library was double barcoded, receiving both a SMART-Mk sample barcode and Illumina barcodes. TruSeq adapter sequences along with Illumina sample barcodes were introduced in two successive PCR steps. TCR alpha and beta cDNA libraries were sequenced on the Illumina HiSeq platform with custom primers. The authors' analysis ran thus. MiGEC was used to process raw reads and extract unique molecular identifiers, and MiXCR was used to find CDR3 positions. For each individual, recombination models were inferred using an EM algorithm with the repgenHMM and IGoR tools. The tcR package in R was used for shared clonotype analysis, with sharing normalized by the product of cloneset sizes. To study raw recombination free of thymic and clonal selection effects, out-of-frame nonproductive sequences were analyzed. TCRdb redid the processing of the public reads, applying fastp at Q25 and MiXCR, and retained in-frame beta chains. Entries are consolidated by CDR3 protein sequence, retaining the most common genes and DNA. The V and J calls follow TCRdb's processing rather than the paper's. The sample table shows over 600,000 distinct CDR3 sequences, and around 21% are seen once. Jointly, the top ten make up roughly 4% of the sample.

The germline V gene (reference sequence) supplies CDR1 SEHNR and CDR2 FQNEAQ. The V end loses 5 bases and the J end loses 7 bases, and a stretch of 14 bases separates them. From its cysteine to its phenylalanine, the CDR3 spans 14 amino acids. The DNA shown is the 42-base CDR3, in frame from base 1. Every donor in the study was a healthy Caucasian. The twin cohort comprised three pairs of female monozygotic twins, all aged roughly 18 to 29 years. RNA for TCR libraries was isolated from peripheral blood mononuclear cells. This sample also appeared in a second study, on T cells expressing NK-cell markers. The second study reports: Several donors provided sorted CD3+CD56+NKG2C+, CD3+CD56+NKG2C- and CD3+CD56-NKG2C+ T-cell subsets, whose TCR beta-chain repertoires were profiled. Among the eight sequenced donors, seven were HCMV-seropositive and one was HCMV-seronegative. In several experiments an anti-gammadeltaTCR antibody was added to restrict sorting to alphabetaTCR-expressing T cells. In six donors, the dominant CD3+CD56+NKG2C+ clonotypes ranked among the top 10 CD8+ clonotypes, making up roughly 1.0-7.0% of CD8+ T cells. Those dominant clonotypes were again the most abundant among CD3+CD56-NKG2C+ cells in a handful of donors, at about 25-60.1%. It remained unclear whether the expanded NKG2C-expressing T cell clones were specific for HCMV antigens. The eight sequenced donors were randomly selected healthy volunteers, three men and five women. A commercial ELISA kit detecting HCMV-specific IgG in serum was used to determine HCMV serostatus. For six donors, bulk peripheral blood T-cell repertoires were also sequenced from unsorted PBMC. MIGEC was used to demultiplex reads and group the reads by UMI, and MiTCR was used to assemble and quantify clonotypes. Only TCR cDNA sequences supported by at least two reads were kept to exclude erroneous sequences. The tcR package was used for downstream repertoire analysis, and clonotypes were matched across fractions by CDR3 nucleotide sequence plus V segment. VDJmatch was used to annotate antigen specificity against VDJdb, with one amino acid substitution allowed in CDR3.

The TCR was taken from a woman between 18 and 29 years old in good health. The rearranged chain carries TRBV7-9 and TRBJ1-4; TRBD1 is possibly the D segment (5 matching bases). The specimen sequenced was PBMCs. The CDR3 corresponds to CASSERQTTEKLFF. The DNA reads TGTGCCAGCAGCGAACGACAGACGACTGAAAAACTGTTTTTT.